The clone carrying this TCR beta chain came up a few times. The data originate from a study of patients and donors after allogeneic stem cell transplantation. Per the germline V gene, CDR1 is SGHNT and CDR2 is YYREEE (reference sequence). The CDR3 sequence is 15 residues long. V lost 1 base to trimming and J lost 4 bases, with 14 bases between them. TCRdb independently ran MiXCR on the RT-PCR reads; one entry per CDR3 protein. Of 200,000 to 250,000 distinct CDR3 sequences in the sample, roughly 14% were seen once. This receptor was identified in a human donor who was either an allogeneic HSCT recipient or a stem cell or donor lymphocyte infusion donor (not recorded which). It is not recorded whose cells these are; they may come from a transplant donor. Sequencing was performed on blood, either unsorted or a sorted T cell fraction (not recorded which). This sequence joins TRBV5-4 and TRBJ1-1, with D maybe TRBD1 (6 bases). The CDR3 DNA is TGTGCCAGCAGCTTGATGGGGGGCGCGGCCACTGAAGCTTTCTTT. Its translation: CASSLMGGAATEAFF.